These 32 T cell receptor beta chains were sequenced from one sample in a study of OX40 agonist ivuxolimab in advanced cancers. The assay was immunoSEQ multiplex PCR, and TCRdb's table has in-frame clones only and misses some. Of about 28,000 clones listed, 86% are singletons. This material consisted of CD4+ or CD8+ T cells sorted from blood, taken in a trial of the OX40 agonist ivuxolimab. These receptors all come from an adult with an advanced solid tumor such as melanoma, head and neck, liver or kidney cancer.

The chain combines TRBV28 with TRBJ2-2, with TRBD2 matching 9 bases. Germline trimming cut 7 bases from V and 2 bases from J; bases unmatched to any gene: 8. The CDR3 consists of 16 residues. Germline V gene sequence: CDR1 MDHEN, CDR2 SYDVKM. Here the CDR3 DNA reads TGTGCCAGCACCCAAAGACTAGCGGCTAACACCGGGGAGCTGTTTTTT. Translating it yields CASTQRLAANTGELFF.

V is TRBV7-9 and J is TRBJ2-5; D gene uncertain. The CDR3 totals 13 residues. Germline loops: CDR1 SEHNR, CDR2 FQNEAQ (reference sequence). Trimming stripped 0 bases from V and 3 bases from J, with 5 bases between. The CDR3 DNA follows: TGTGCCAGCAGCTTAGCGGTAAAAGAGACCCAGTACTTC. This sequence encodes CASSLAVKETQYF. Full variable domain (rest looked up from reference TRBV7-9 and TRBJ2-5): DTGVSQNPRHKITKRGQNVTFRCDPISEHNRLYWYRQTLGQGPEFLTYFQNEAQLEKSRLLSDRFSAERPKGSFSTLEIQRTEQGDSAMYLCASSLAVKETQYFGPGTRLLVL.

The J gene is TRBJ2-7, the V gene TRBV5-6, with D perhaps TRBD2 (7 bases). The ends were cut back, 3 bases at V and 3 bases at J, with 22 bases in the middle. This CDR3 contains 17 residues. The germline V gene has CDR1 SGHDT and CDR2 YYEEEE. CDR3 loop: CASSSPEGGPKSYEQYF. In DNA form, the CDR3 reads TGTGCCAGCAGCTCCCCTGAGGGGGGGCCTAAGAGCTACGAGCAGTACTTC. Full variable domain (rest looked up from reference TRBV5-6 and TRBJ2-7): DAGVTQSPTHLIKTRGQQVTLRCSPKSGHDTVSWYQQALGQGPQFIFQYYEEEERQRGNFPDRFSGHQFPNYSSELNVNALLLGDSALYLCASSSPEGGPKSYEQYFGPGTRLTVT.

The chain has TRBV4-1 and TRBJ1-3, with 7 bases lining up with TRBD1. V trimming: 2 bases; J trimming: 3 bases; junction bases outside the gene matches: 10. The V gene's germline CDR1 is MGHRA and CDR2 YSYEKL. The CDR3 runs to 17 residues. This CDR3 reads CASSQLLRGTHGNTIYF. The CDR3 coding sequence is TGCGCCAGCAGCCAACTTCTCAGGGGGACGCATGGAAACACCATATATTTT.

The CDR3 nucleotides read TGTGCCAGCAGCTTTACAGGGGGCGCGGATGGCTACACCTTC. Its protein product is CASSFTGGADGYTF. The chain carries TRBV5-4 and TRBJ1-2; 9 bases match TRBD1. The V and J ends lost 2 bases and 6 bases, in that order; junction bases with no gene match: 5. CDR1 and CDR2 from the germline V gene are SGHNT and YYREEE (reference sequence). The CDR3 has 14 residues.

V and J are TRBV4-1 and TRBJ2-7; D is possibly TRBD1 (6 bases). The V gene's germline CDR1 is MGHRA and CDR2 YSYEKL. This CDR3 is built from 13 residues. Trimming took off 1 base at V and 3 bases at J, with 7 bases between the two ends. The CDR3, as DNA: TGCGCCAGCAGCCAAGTACAGGGCTACGAGCAGTACTTC. Its protein product is CASSQVQGYEQYF.

This chain links TRBV30 with TRBJ1-1; no reliable D call. The germline CDR1 and CDR2 sequences are GTSNPN and SVGIG (reference sequence). Between the trimmed V and J ends, which lost 0 bases and 8 bases, there was a span of 10 bases. The CDR3 runs 12 residues. The CDR3 nucleotides are TGTGCCTGGAGTGTACTTGGTCAGGAAGCTTTCTTT. Amino acids: CAWSVLGQEAFF.

The chain combines TRBV28 with TRBJ2-6; D uncertain. The V gene lost 7 bases and the J gene lost 2 bases, with 9 bases spanning the gap. The CDR3 consists of 14 residues. Per germline, CDR1 MDHEN and CDR2 SYDVKM. In DNA form, the CDR3 reads TGTGCCAGCACCGTGGGCGCTGGGGCCAACGTCCTGACTTTC. This codes for CASTVGAGANVLTF. Filled out from reference TRBV28 and TRBJ2-6, the complete variable domain reads DVKVTQSSRYLVKRTGEKVFLECVQDMDHENMFWYRQDPGLGLRLIYFSYDVKMKEKGDIPEGYSVSREKKERFSLILESASTNQTSMYLCASTVGAGANVLTFGAGSRLTVL.

The chain combines TRBV11-3 with TRBJ2-1; D is perhaps TRBD1 or TRBD2 (6 bases each). Trimming shortened V by 2 bases and J by 5 bases, and 19 bases separated the two germline ends. The CDR3 has 17 amino acids. CDR1 is SGHNT and CDR2 is YENEEA in the germline V gene. CDR3 bases: TGTGCCAGCAGCTTAAGGGGGGTCGCGACTGCAGACAATGAGCAGTTCTTC. Amino acid sequence: CASSLRGVATADNEQFF. Full variable domain (outside the CDR3, taken from reference TRBV11-3 and TRBJ2-1): EAGVVQSPRYKIIEKKQPVAFWCNPISGHNTLYWYLQNLGQGPELLIRYENEEAVDDSQLPKDRFSAERLKGVDSTLKIQPAELGDSAVYLCASSLRGVATADNEQFFGPGTRLTVL.

Concerning this clone: At the DNA level, this CDR3 is encoded by other sequences in the same sample as well. The gene calls are TRBV20-1 and TRBJ2-2, with D hard to call. The CDR3 loop spans 11 amino acids. V lost 5 bases to trimming and J lost 8 bases, with 9 bases between them. Germline V gene lookup returns CDR1 DFQATT and CDR2 SNEGSKA (reference sequence). The CDR3 sequence is CSAGPGGELFF. The DNA of the CDR3 is TGCAGTGCTGGACCCGGGGGGGAGCTGTTTTTT.

This clone is a singleton in its sample. The J gene is TRBJ2-7, the V gene TRBV27; 12 bases map to TRBD1. V was clipped by 6 bases and J by 7 bases; unmatched bases: 10. CDR1 MNHEY and CDR2 SMNVEV come from the germline V gene (reference sequence). This CDR3 has 15 residues. CDR3 region: CASRARDRGHEEQYF. DNA for the CDR3: TGTGCCAGCAGGGCCCGGGACAGGGGGCATGAGGAGCAGTACTTC.

The chain couples TRBV10-3 to TRBJ2-1; tentatively, D is TRBD1 (6 bases). The V end lost 8 bases, the J end lost 10 bases, and 12 bases lay between the germline ends. The CDR3 length is 11 residues. Germline assignment: CDR1 ENHRY and CDR2 SYGVKD. The CDR3 loop reads CAIGGRGEQFF. The CDR3 DNA follows: TGTGCCATCGGGGGCCGAGGGGAGCAGTTCTTC.

This sequence joins TRBV5-1 and TRBJ2-1; unclear D gene. Trimming shortened V by 3 bases and J by 0 bases, and 10 bases separated the two germline ends. This CDR3 is built from 15 residues. Germline V gene data show CDR1 as SGHRS and CDR2 as YFSETQ. CDR3 in DNA: TGCGCCAGCAGCTCGTCTCCGAGCTCCTACAATGAGCAGTTCTTC. It translates to CASSSSPSSYNEQFF.

The rearrangement links TRBV19 to TRBJ2-6, with 13 positions matching TRBD2. Per the germline V gene, CDR1 is LNHDA and CDR2 is SQIVND (reference sequence). The J segment lost 2 bases and the V segment lost 0 bases, leaving 10 bases of the junction unmatched. The CDR3 has 21 amino acids. In nucleotides, the CDR3 is TGTGCCAGTAGTATAGATAGGACTAGCGGGAGCCCAGAAGCTGGGGCCAACGTCCTGACTTTC. Its protein product is CASSIDRTSGSPEAGANVLTF.

This chain uses TRBV7-8 with TRBJ2-1; tentative D call: TRBD2 (6 bases). Looked up from germline, CDR1 is SGHVS and CDR2 is FQNEAQ. The CDR3 contains 12 residues. The ends were cut back, 5 bases at V and 5 bases at J, with 7 bases in the middle. CDR3 loop: CASSRLDNEQFF. The CDR3, as DNA: TGTGCCAGCAGCCGACTAGACAATGAGCAGTTCTTC.

This chain joins TRBV11-3 and TRBJ2-3, with 11 bases identical to TRBD2. The germline V gene has CDR1 SGHNT and CDR2 YENEEA. The CDR3 has 17 residues. V gave up 4 bases and J gave up 1 base; unmatched junction bases: 7. This chain's CDR3 is CASSSYFSGRGTDTQYF. In DNA form, the CDR3 reads TGTGCCAGCAGCTCCTACTTTAGCGGGAGGGGCACAGATACGCAGTATTTT.

V and J are TRBV7-8 and TRBJ2-7, with 7 bases lining up with TRBD1. Per germline, CDR1 SGHVS and CDR2 FQNEAQ. V shed 5 bases and J 5 bases; nucleotides not matched to a gene: 3. The CDR3 consists of 12 residues. The CDR3 nucleotides read TGTGCCAGCAGCACAGACAGGGACGAGCAGTACTTC. Protein product: CASSTDRDEQYF.

V usage is TRBV6-1 and J usage is TRBJ2-5, with 8 bases identical to TRBD1. The J segment lost 0 bases and the V segment lost 0 bases, leaving 3 bases of the junction unmatched. The CDR3 runs to 16 residues. Germline CDR1 is MNHNS and CDR2 is SASEGT. CDR3: CASSEARTGYQETQYF. CDR3 bases: TGTGCCAGCAGTGAAGCCCGGACAGGGTACCAAGAGACCCAGTACTTC.

The rearrangement uses TRBV30 and TRBJ1-3; the D is unclear. Germline lookup yields CDR1 GTSNPN and CDR2 SVGIG (reference sequence). The CDR3 is made up of 14 amino acids. V was cut by 3 bases and J by 1 base, with 10 bases left in between. DNA of the CDR3: TGTGCCTGGAGCGACGCTGGATCTGGAAACACCATATATTTT. Protein sequence: CAWSDAGSGNTIYF.

This clone came up once. The chain carries TRBV9 and TRBJ2-7; 7 nucleotides align to TRBD2. The CDR3 spans 13 residues. Trimming at V came to 0 bases and at J to 6 bases, leaving 3 bases not matched to a gene. The germline gives CDR1 SGDLS, CDR2 YYNGEE. CDR3 loop: CASSVGERGEQYF. CDR3 DNA: TGTGCCAGCAGCGTAGGGGAGCGGGGCGAGCAGTACTTC.

The genes are TRBV5-5 and TRBJ2-3, with 9 bases fitting TRBD2. This CDR3 comprises 15 residues. CDR1 is SGHKS, CDR2 YYEKEE, per germline (reference sequence). J gave up 2 bases and V 0 bases, and 1 base lay outside the gene matches. The CDR3 coding sequence is TGTGCCAGCAGCTTGGGCGGGAGGGCCACAGATACGCAGTATTTT. This codes for CASSLGGRATDTQYF.

The V and J genes are TRBV9 and TRBJ2-1, with 13 bases aligning to TRBD2. In germline, CDR1 is SGDLS, CDR2 YYNGEE. The CDR3 loop spans 15 amino acids. J gave up 8 bases and V 0 bases, and 2 bases lay outside the gene matches. The CDR3 nucleotides are TGTGCCAGCAGCGTAGGACTAGCGGGAGGCTATGAGCAGTTCTTC. Translation gives CASSVGLAGGYEQFF.

This chain links TRBV21-1 with TRBJ2-6; the table assigns TRBD2, which was not confirmed against the DNA. TRBV21-1 is noted as a pseudogene. The CDR3 runs to 16 residues. DNA of the CDR3: TGTGCCAGCAGCAAAGTAGAAAGCTCTGGGGCCAACGTCCTGACTTTC. It is translated as CASSKVESSGANVLTF.

This chain links TRBV25-1 with TRBJ2-7, with 7 bases identical to TRBD1. V lost 5 bases to trimming and J lost 0 bases; unmatched junction nucleotides: 16. Germline values: CDR1 MGHDK, CDR2 SYGVNS. The CDR3 spans 18 residues. The chain's CDR3 is CASSPTHRQGVSSYEQYF. The CDR3 bases are TGTGCCAGCAGTCCCACGCATCGACAGGGAGTTAGCTCCTACGAGCAGTACTTC.

This rearrangement joins TRBV7-6 to TRBJ2-2; 8 nucleotides align to TRBD2. V dropped 0 bases and J dropped 6; count of bases not matched to a gene: 6. Germline V gives CDR1 SGHVS, CDR2 FNYEAQ. The length of the CDR3 is 16 residues. CDR3 protein: CASSLAPSGSAGELFF. CDR3 DNA sequence: TGTGCCAGCAGCTTAGCCCCCAGCGGGAGCGCCGGGGAGCTGTTTTTT.

The CDR3 DNA is TGTGCCTGGAGTGGGGGGACGCGGAATCAGCCCCAGCATTTT. This encodes CAWSGGTRNQPQHF. The rearrangement links TRBV30 to TRBJ1-5; a weak D match, TRBD1 (5 bases). The CDR3 runs 14 residues. Germline V CDR1 and CDR2: GTSNPN, SVGIG (reference sequence). Trimming pared 1 base from V and 4 bases from J, leaving 11 bases between.

The chain combines TRBV6-1 with TRBJ1-5; TRBD1 might be the D (5 bases). Trimming took 3 bases from V and 6 from J, leaving 12 bases between them. The CDR3 has 14 amino acids. Per the germline V gene, CDR1 is MNHNS and CDR2 is SASEGT. The CDR3 DNA reads as TGTGCCAGCAGTGAGCTCGCAGGGTTTCAGCCCCAGCATTTT. Translated: CASSELAGFQPQHF.

The J gene is TRBJ2-7, the V gene TRBV27; 9 nucleotides match TRBD2. Losses at the gene ends were 3 bases for V and 6 bases for J; bases not matched to a gene: 6. This CDR3 has 14 amino acids. Germline values: CDR1 MNHEY, CDR2 SMNVEV (reference sequence). The DNA of the CDR3 is TGTGCCAGCAGTTTGACTAGCGGTGGGAGCGAGCAGTACTTC. This codes for CASSLTSGGSEQYF.

V gene TRBV9 combines with J gene TRBJ2-6; D might be TRBD1 or TRBD2, each matching 6 bases. The germline V and J ends were trimmed by 7 bases and 6 bases, with 11 bases remaining between them. CDR1 and CDR2 from the germline V gene are SGDLS and YYNGEE. The CDR3 runs 13 residues. The chain's CDR3 is CASSGGAANVLTF. In DNA, the CDR3 is TGTGCCAGCTCCGGGGGCGCGGCCAACGTCCTGACTTTC.

The chain has TRBV5-1 and TRBJ1-1; D is undetermined. Trimming took off 3 bases at V and 1 base at J, with 7 bases between the two ends. The CDR3 covers 13 residues. CDR1 SGHRS and CDR2 YFSETQ come from the germline V gene. In DNA form, the CDR3 reads TGCGCCAGCAGCTACCAACGGAACACTGAAGCTTTCTTT. Amino acids: CASSYQRNTEAFF.

In DNA form, the CDR3 reads TGTGCCAGCAGTCAAGTCTTTCAGTTCAGTGAGCAGTTCTTC. Protein product: CASSQVFQFSEQFF. This chain uses TRBV5-6 with TRBJ2-1; D gene unclear. The V end was cut by 5 bases, the J end by 9 bases, with 18 bases between. The germline V gene has CDR1 SGHDT and CDR2 YYEEEE. This CDR3 contains 14 residues. The full variable domain, its missing parts supplied by reference TRBV5-6 and TRBJ2-1, is DAGVTQSPTHLIKTRGQQVTLRCSPKSGHDTVSWYQQALGQGPQFIFQYYEEEERQRGNFPDRFSGHQFPNYSSELNVNALLLGDSALYLCASSQVFQFSEQFFGPGTRLTVL.

This sequence joins TRBV6-4 and TRBJ2-3; maybe TRBD2 (6 bases). This CDR3 comprises 16 residues. Germline values: CDR1 MRHNA, CDR2 SNTAGT. V was trimmed by 4 bases and J by 0 bases, leaving 14 bases between them. CDR3 coding DNA: TGTGCCAGCAGTGTTCTAGCGTTCTCTAGCACAGATACGCAGTATTTT. It translates to CASSVLAFSSTDTQYF.